Reported below is one T cell receptor (beta chain). This sample is part of a study of blood T cell repertoires in COVID-19. This CDR3 comprises 14 residues. Germline CDR1 and CDR2: LNHDA and SQIVND (reference sequence). Trimming took 6 bases from V and 1 from J, leaving 12 bases between them. In the original workflow: Estimation of nucleated cell counts relied on the amplification of reference gene primers. Clones were read by immunoSEQ multiplex PCR, and TCRdb kept only the in-frame ones, dropping some. From that table come the V and J calls and clone size; the DNA was used to work out D and trimming. Here the sample spans about 120,000 clones, approximately 82% being singletons.

The clonotype was recovered from a man between 65 and 85 years old with active or convalescent COVID-19. Sequenced: peripheral blood. The chain joins TRBV19 to TRBJ1-1, with a tentative D call TRBD1 (6 bases). CDR3 residues: CASRGGTTNTEAFF. The CDR3 coding sequence is TGTGCCAGTAGGGGGGGGACAACGAACACTGAAGCTTTCTTT. The variable domain in full, with the rest retrieved from reference TRBV19 and TRBJ1-1, is DGGITQSPKYLFRKEGQNVTLSCEQNLNHDAMYWYRQDPGQGLRLIYYSQIVNDFQKGDIAEGYSVSREKKESFPLTVTSAQKNPTAFYLCASRGGTTNTEAFFGQGTRLTVV.